Listed below are T cell receptor beta chains from one sample, sequenced in a study of T cell changes during pregnancy in multiple sclerosis. Profiling relied on immunoSEQ multiplex PCR, and the TCRdb table lists in-frame clones only, not all of them. Among about 75,000 clones, around 94% were seen once, and the ten largest hold approximately 0.15%. This material consisted of CD4+ T cells from peripheral blood mononuclear cells, taken after pregnancy. These receptors all come from a female donor with multiple sclerosis, enrolled in a pregnancy study. Each CDR3 is given without its conserved first and last residue. A D gene is named only where the DNA matches it firmly.

J,V,D,CDR3
TRBJ2-3,TRBV2,.,ASSEFSTRTDTQY
TRBJ2-7,TRBV6-5,TRBD2,ASSYSGAIAGYLY
TRBJ1-3,TRBV5-6,TRBD1,ASSWWDRTVGNTIY
TRBJ2-3,TRBV18,.,ASSPLSDTQY
TRBJ1-1,TRBV25-1,.,ASSELGDWTEAF
TRBJ2-2,TRBV4-1,TRBD2,ASSPRLATGELF
TRBJ2-7,TRBV30,TRBD1,AWRVTGAHSYEQY
TRBJ2-7,TRBV27,TRBD2,ASRAGGSYEQY
TRBJ2-7,TRBV6-1,TRBD1,ASTPRGTATYEQY
TRBJ1-1,TRBV5-6,TRBD1,ASSSGQLNTEAF
TRBJ1-5,TRBV28,TRBD1,ASSPRQGLSILQPQH
TRBJ2-7,TRBV27,.,ASSLFSGGGGSEQY
TRBJ1-1,TRBV10-3,TRBD1,AISGTGGGGTEAF
TRBJ2-7,TRBV6-6,TRBD1,ASSSRGIGDYEQY
TRBJ2-1,TRBV19,TRBD1,ASRPPGQGALNEQF
TRBJ2-7,TRBV15,.,ATSRVGQSSYEQY
TRBJ1-1,TRBV6-5,.,ASSATGSRGAF
TRBJ2-3,TRBV5-1,TRBD2,ASSPGLAGRTDTQY
TRBJ2-4,TRBV2,.,ASSGRTDTAKNIQY
TRBJ2-4,TRBV2,TRBD2,ASAGEAKNIQY
TRBJ2-1,TRBV9,TRBD1,ASSVAFGTGDNEQF
TRBJ2-7,TRBV14,.,ASSQVVGSYEQY
TRBJ2-7,TRBV7-2,.,ASSLRSGTYEQY
TRBJ2-7,TRBV7-9,TRBD2,ASSLRTSGRAGDEQY